A single sample gave rise to the 10 T cell receptor beta chains below, sequenced in a study of shared clonotypes between healthy human individuals. Here immunoSEQ multiplex PCR was the method, and the copy in TCRdb shows in-frame clones only, minus some. The sample includes 2 million to 2.5 million clones, 85% to 95% of them seen just once. Specimen: naive CD4+ T cells from PBMCs. The subset: CD45RA+ positively selected. The receptors come from a man aged 18 to 35 in good health. Some clones in this sample may be carry-over from other donors' samples.

This chain connects TRBV6-1 to TRBJ1-5, with TRBD1 matching over 7 bases. The CDR3 consists of 16 residues. Germline trimming cut 3 bases from V and 4 bases from J; bases unmatched to any gene: 9. CDR1 MNHNS and CDR2 SASEGT come from the germline V gene. In DNA form, the CDR3 reads TGTGCCAGCAGTGAGCCCGCCGGGACAGCAAATCAGCCCCAGCATTTT. Translation: CASSEPAGTANQPQHF.

The chain's CDR3 is CASSFASIEEQYF. Here the CDR3 DNA reads TGTGCCAGCAGCTTCGCTTCCATCGAGGAGCAGTACTTC. The chain employs TRBV7-9 and TRBJ2-5; D gene ambiguous. Trimming stripped 3 bases from V and 11 bases from J, with 16 bases between. CDR1 is SEHNR, CDR2 FQNEAQ, per germline (reference sequence). The CDR3 is 13 amino acids.

The rearrangement uses TRBV28 and TRBJ2-1; TRBD2 agrees at 8 bases. Germline-derived CDR1 and CDR2 are MDHEN and SYDVKM. Trimming cost V 6 bases and J 15 bases; bases outside gene matches: 25. This CDR3 has 17 residues. The CDR3 here is CASSQGSWASGFNSGFF. CDR3 nucleotide sequence: TGTGCCAGCAGCCAAGGGTCCTGGGCTAGCGGGTTTAATAGTGGGTTCTTC.

The CDR3 DNA follows: TGTGCCAGCAGCTTGGACAGGAAAGAGACCCAGTACTTC. Amino acids: CASSLDRKETQYF. V is TRBV7-3 and J is TRBJ2-5; TRBD1 agrees at 7 bases. The CDR3 runs to 13 residues. Per germline, CDR1 SGHTA and CDR2 FQGTGA. Losses at the gene ends were 3 bases for V and 3 bases for J; bases not matched to a gene: 1. Looking up the rest from reference TRBV7-3 and TRBJ2-5 gives the full variable domain: GAGVSQTPSNKVTEKGKYVELRCDPISGHTALYWYRQSLGQGPEFLIYFQGTGAADDSGLPNDRFFAVRPEGSVSTLKIQRTERGDSAVYLCASSLDRKETQYFGPGTRLLVL.

A note on this clone: The same CDR3 is also encoded by other DNA sequences in this sample. The chain combines TRBV5-1 with TRBJ2-1; the match to TRBD2 covers 14 bases. This CDR3 region has 17 residues. V shed 0 bases, J shed 4 bases, and the junction held 3 bases outside the gene matches. Germline V gives CDR1 SGHRS, CDR2 YFSETQ. This CDR3 reads CASSLGTSGRSYNEQFF. The CDR3 region has the DNA TGCGCCAGCAGCTTGGGGACTAGCGGGAGGAGTTACAATGAGCAGTTCTTC.

The rearrangement joins TRBV10-3 to TRBJ1-1; D ambiguous. This CDR3 is 11 amino acids long. Trimming took 4 bases from V and 6 from J, leaving 6 bases between them. Germline V lookup: CDR1 ENHRY, CDR2 SYGVKD. The CDR3 DNA sequence: TGTGCCATCAGTGGAGGCTCTGAAGCTTTCTTT. It is translated as CAISGGSEAFF.

This rearrangement joins TRBV20-1 to TRBJ1-4, with 9 bases aligning to TRBD1. CDR3 length: 10 amino acids. Germline-derived CDR1 and CDR2 are DFQATT and SNEGSKA (reference sequence). The V and J ends lost 3 bases and 17 bases, in that order; junction bases with no gene match: 4. The CDR3 spells CSASRDRVFF. The DNA for the CDR3 is TGCAGTGCTAGCCGGGACAGGGTCTTTTTT.

The CDR3 loop reads CASSALGGGGDYGYTF. In DNA, the CDR3 is TGTGCCAGCAGTGCCCTGGGGGGAGGGGGAGACTATGGCTACACCTTC. V is TRBV6-1 and J is TRBJ1-2; D might be TRBD1 (6 bases). The CDR3 runs to 16 residues. The V and J ends lost 4 bases and 3 bases respectively, with 18 bases between them. Germline assignment: CDR1 MNHNS and CDR2 SASEGT.

This clone was counted a single time. This sample includes further DNA sequences coding for the same CDR3. V and J are TRBV20-1 and TRBJ2-3; D ambiguous. The CDR3 is 11 amino acids. CDR1 and CDR2 (germline): DFQATT, SNEGSKA (reference sequence). V dropped 3 bases and J dropped 0 bases, with 1 base sitting between them. The DNA of the CDR3 is TGCAGTGCTAGGAGCACAGATACGCAGTATTTT. This codes for CSARSTDTQYF.

The chain employs TRBV7-9 and TRBJ1-1, with 9 bases that match TRBD1. Germline V gene data show CDR1 as SEHNR and CDR2 as FQNEAQ (reference sequence). After removal of 1 base from V and 5 bases from J, the junction contained 2 bases not matched to a gene. The CDR3 spans 14 residues. CDR3 in amino acids: CASSLDRGLTEAFF. The CDR3 region has the DNA TGTGCCAGCAGCTTAGACAGGGGGCTGACTGAAGCTTTCTTT.